The 11 T cell receptor beta chains presented below share a single source sample, sequenced in a study of CD8 T cells in Susac syndrome (dated by TCRdb to between 2018 and 2021). Preparation of the library involved the immunoSEQ multiplex PCR assay. RNA was extracted using the RNeasy kit, and about 0.5 to 1 ug of the RNA was reverse transcribed with random hexamers. TCRdb passed the public sequencing reads through fastp at Q25 and MiXCR, retaining productive beta sequences. CDR3 protein duplicates are merged, each entry listing the most common genes and DNA. Within this sample are around 190,000 distinct CDR3 sequences, with approximately 94% of them counted one time only. In total, the top ten clones hold 0.1% of the sample. Sequenced sample: CD4+ T cells from PBMCs. Every receptor here comes from a human donor in good health.

CDR3 amino acids: CSDSANYGYTF. The CDR3 DNA reads TGCAGTGACTCAGCAAACTATGGCTACACCTTC. This chain connects TRBV20-1 to TRBJ1-2; D is ambiguous. In germline, CDR1 is DFQATT, CDR2 SNEGSKA (reference sequence). The CDR3 length is 11 residues. V lost 7 bases, J lost 2 bases, and 8 bases lay in between.

The chain is built from TRBV6-5 and TRBJ2-1; 8 bases are shared with TRBD1. The germline CDR1 and CDR2 sequences are MNHEY and SVGAGI. This CDR3 is 14 amino acids long. Trimming cost V 5 bases and J 7 bases; bases outside gene matches: 7. This chain's CDR3 is CASSPRTGWNEQFF. The CDR3, as DNA: TGTGCCAGCAGTCCCCGGACAGGGTGGAATGAGCAGTTCTTC.

This sequence joins TRBV13 and TRBJ2-1, with 15 bases fitting TRBD2. V gave up 5 bases and J gave up 3 bases; unmatched junction bases: 5. The germline CDR1 and CDR2 sequences are PRHDT and FYEKMQ (reference sequence). The CDR3 is 17 residues long. CDR3 amino acids: CASSPGTSGGNYNEQFF. The CDR3 nucleotides read TGTGCCAGCAGCCCCGGGACTAGCGGGGGGAACTACAATGAGCAGTTCTTC.

Only one count was recorded for this clonotype. V gene TRBV5-4 combines with J gene TRBJ2-5; 7 positions match TRBD2. Losses at the gene ends were 5 bases for V and 7 bases for J; bases not matched to a gene: 11. Germline CDR1 is SGHNT and CDR2 is YYREEE (reference sequence). This CDR3 contains 14 residues. The CDR3 DNA follows: TGTGCCAGCAGTCCGGGGGGTAACCCAGGGACCCAGTACTTC. Amino acids: CASSPGGNPGTQYF.

The chain recombines TRBV7-9 with TRBJ2-6; 7 bases are shared with TRBD1. The ends lost 8 bases at V and 3 bases at J; junction bases unmatched: 13. Germline V CDR1 and CDR2: SEHNR, FQNEAQ (reference sequence). The CDR3 sequence is 17 residues long. This CDR3 reads CASSLGPQGDGANVLTF. For the CDR3, the DNA is TGTGCCAGCTCTCTCGGGCCGCAGGGGGATGGGGCCAACGTCCTGACTTTC.

The chain links TRBV7-3 to TRBJ1-2; the D gene is possibly TRBD1 (5 bases). V was trimmed by 2 bases and J by 8 bases, leaving 15 bases between them. The CDR3 sequence is 14 residues long. The V gene's germline CDR1 is SGHTA and CDR2 FQGTGA. This CDR3 reads CASSLYHGGTGYTF. The CDR3 DNA reads TGTGCCAGCAGCTTATATCATGGGGGAACGGGCTACACCTTC. Supplemented by reference TRBV7-3 and TRBJ1-2, the full variable domain reads GAGVSQTPSNKVTEKGKYVELRCDPISGHTALYWYRQSLGQGPEFLIYFQGTGAADDSGLPNDRFFAVRPEGSVSTLKIQRTERGDSAVYLCASSLYHGGTGYTFGSGTRLTVV.

This clonotype came up once. This sequence joins TRBV9 and TRBJ1-2, with TRBD1 matching over 8 bases. Unmatched junction bases numbered 12, after V lost 3 bases and J lost 8 bases. Per germline, CDR1 SGDLS and CDR2 YYNGEE. The CDR3 sequence is 15 residues long. Here the CDR3 DNA reads TGTGCCAGCAGCGAGCAGGGGGCTGCATACGGGGGCTACACCTTC. Amino acid sequence: CASSEQGAAYGGYTF.

The genes are TRBV11-2 and TRBJ2-4, with D tentatively TRBD1 or TRBD2 (5 bases each). Looked up from germline, CDR1 is SGHAT and CDR2 is FQNNGV. V shed 5 bases and J shed 8 bases, with 19 bases lying between them. The CDR3 covers 15 residues. The CDR3 DNA reads TGTGCCAGCAGCCCAGGAAAGCAAAGGGGACACATTCAGTACTTC. Protein sequence: CASSPGKQRGHIQYF. The variable domain in full, completed from reference TRBV11-2 and TRBJ2-4, reads EAGVAQSPRYKIIEKRQSVAFWCNPISGHATLYWYQQILGQGPKLLIQFQNNGVVDDSQLPKDRFSAERLKGVDSTLKIQPAKLEDSAVYLCASSPGKQRGHIQYFGAGTRLSVL.

The chain combines TRBV12-3 or TRBV12-4 with TRBJ1-2; D remains ambiguous. The CDR3 is made up of 12 amino acids. V was cut by 6 bases and J by 5 bases, with 10 bases left in between. The CDR3 spells CASSVREYGYTF. CDR3 DNA: TGTGCCAGCAGCGTGAGAGAATATGGCTACACCTTC.

The genes are TRBV20-1 and TRBJ2-5, with D possibly matching TRBD1 (6 bases). Germline V CDR1 and CDR2: DFQATT, SNEGSKA (reference sequence). The CDR3 loop spans 14 amino acids. Trimming took off 1 base at V and 2 bases at J, with 11 bases between the two ends. The CDR3 loop reads CSARAEGVQETQYF. In DNA form, the CDR3 reads TGCAGTGCTAGAGCTGAGGGGGTACAAGAGACCCAGTACTTC.

The chain has TRBV30 and TRBJ1-3; D not certain. Germline V gene sequence: CDR1 GTSNPN, CDR2 SVGIG (reference sequence). With 2 bases removed from V and 3 bases from J, the gap between germline ends came to 8 bases. This CDR3 comprises 13 residues. The CDR3 here is CAWSSDIGNTIYF. CDR3 nucleotide sequence: TGTGCCTGGAGTTCCGACATTGGAAACACCATATATTTT. The full variable domain, completed using reference TRBV30 and TRBJ1-3, is SQTIHQWPATLVQPVGSPLSLECTVEGTSNPNLYWYRQAAGRGLQLLFYSVGIGQISSEVPQNLSASRPQDRQFILSSKKLLLSDSGFYLCAWSSDIGNTIYFGEGSWLTVV.